This TCR beta chain was retrieved from a study of T cells expressing NK-cell markers (dated by TCRdb to 2018 to 2021). Background on the whole study: About 8 donors provided sorted CD3+CD56+NKG2C+, CD3+CD56+NKG2C- and CD3+CD56-NKG2C+ T-cell subsets, whose TCR beta-chain repertoires were profiled. All eight donors whose samples were sequenced were randomly selected healthy volunteers, three of them men and five women. Among the eight sequenced donors, only one was HCMV-seronegative, while the other seven were HCMV-seropositive. Sequencing of the libraries produced 2 x 150 bp reads on Illumina HiSeq 2000/2500, MiSeq or NextSeq. General findings and caveats noted by the study authors: Those dominant clonotypes were again the most abundant among CD3+CD56-NKG2C+ cells in a handful of donors, at roughly 25-60.1%. In six donors, the dominant CD3+CD56+NKG2C+ clonotypes ranked among the top 10 CD8+ clonotypes, making up about 1.0-7.5% of CD8+ T cells. It remained unclear whether the expanded NKG2C-expressing T cell clones were specific for HCMV antigens.

The instrument was an Illumina HiSeq 2000. 5'RACE template switching, by which a universal primer site and unique molecular identifiers were added, was used to make TCR beta cDNA libraries. Synthesis of cDNA was primed from the TCR beta constant segment and was followed by two consecutive PCR amplification steps. Per the original workflow: MIGEC was used to demultiplex reads and group the reads by UMI, and MiTCR was used to assemble and quantify clonotypes. Only TCR cDNA sequences supported by at least two reads were kept to exclude erroneous sequences. The tcR package was used for downstream repertoire analysis, and clonotypes were matched between fractions using CDR3 nucleotide sequence together with V segment. VDJmatch was used to annotate antigen specificity against VDJdb, with one amino acid substitution in CDR3 permitted. TCRdb reprocessed the reads, reporting each CDR3 protein sequence once and no DNA. TCRdb assigned the V and J calls; the authors' analysis was not used. For this sample, the table gives 150,000 to 170,000 distinct CDR3 sequences. Jointly, the top ten make up roughly a third of the sample.

The CDR3 measures 20 amino acids from cysteine to phenylalanine. No DNA accompanies this entry. For CDR1 and CDR2, the germline V gene lists SGHRS and YFSETQ. To determine HCMV serostatus, a commercial ELISA kit was used to detect HCMV-specific IgG in serum. Ficoll density gradient centrifugation was used to isolate peripheral blood mononuclear cells from blood. Regarding this clonotype: Its antigen has not been determined.

The sequence is built from TRBV5-1 and TRBJ2-3; TCRdb names TRBD2, which stays unverified in the absence of DNA. This receptor was taken from a woman in her 50s in good health. Donor details come from another sample of the same person, matched by shared clones. The sequenced sample consisted of blood T cells: a sorted CD56 or NKG2C T cell subset, CD4+ or CD8+ T cells, or bulk PBMC T cells (not recorded which). The CDR3 in this case is CASSSWTSGTTSPFTDTQYF.